This TCR beta chain was profiled in a study of cytomegalovirus exposure and HLA in healthy donors. With 60 Vbeta and 13 Jbeta primers, the PCR was carried out. The assay was immunoSEQ multiplex PCR, and TCRdb's table has in-frame clones only and misses some. The sample holds approximately 200,000 clones, 70% to 80% seen once. Remarks on this clone: Its specificity is unknown.

Findings and caveats of the study: Sequencing likely generated an artifact that appeared as a cluster of highly shared sequence variants. Within an earlier analysis, most TCR beta V segments proved productive either about 87% or about 30% of the time. Usually a TCR sequence was rare, but some public TCRs were found in many donors.

Germline-derived CDR1 and CDR2 are MNHEY and SMNVEV (reference sequence). Trimming pared 6 bases from V and 2 bases from J, leaving 17 bases between. This CDR3 is built from 15 residues. The sample comprised PBMCs. This TCR came from a man aged 25-45 years in good health and CMV-seronegative. The genes are TRBV27 and TRBJ2-7; the D gene is possibly TRBD1 (5 bases). For the CDR3, the DNA is TGTGCCAGCAGCCCCAGGACACCCATCACCTACGAGCAGTACTTC. Residues: CASSPRTPITYEQYF.